A selection of T cell receptor beta chains follows, all from one sample in a study of blood T cells in healthy people across ages. One entry per CDR3 protein results from TCRdb running MiXCR on the 5' RACE reads. The data contain 1.4 million to 1.5 million distinct CDR3 sequences, 40% to 50% of them singletons. Source material: blood. The receptors stem from a woman aged 18-29 years in good health. Both conserved end residues are part of each CDR3.

v_gene: TRBV27; j_gene: TRBJ2-1; CDR3aa: CASSPHRGGARNGQFF
v_gene: TRBV6-5; j_gene: TRBJ2-7; CDR3aa: CATLRTGSYEQYF
v_gene: TRBV27; j_gene: TRBJ2-1; CDR3aa: CASSLIAGGPSEQFF
v_gene: TRBV5-4; j_gene: TRBJ1-2; CDR3aa: CASSFSGTVVGYTF
v_gene: TRBV20-1; j_gene: TRBJ2-3; CDR3aa: CSAKARENTDTQYF
v_gene: TRBV4-2; j_gene: TRBJ2-7; CDR3aa: CASSQEFGYEQYF
v_gene: TRBV29-1; j_gene: TRBJ2-3; CDR3aa: CSVAQGADTQYF
v_gene: TRBV11-3; j_gene: TRBJ1-1; CDR3aa: CASSTGQANTEAFF
v_gene: TRBV7-9; j_gene: TRBJ1-4; CDR3aa: CASSLDRGTSNEKLFF
v_gene: TRBV5-6; j_gene: TRBJ2-7; CDR3aa: CASSLFWVREQYF
v_gene: TRBV12-3/TRBV12-4; j_gene: TRBJ1-4; CDR3aa: CASSFTGWGEKLFF
v_gene: TRBV6-2/TRBV6-3; j_gene: TRBJ2-1; CDR3aa: CASSGFNEQFF
v_gene: TRBV6-1; j_gene: TRBJ2-1; CDR3aa: CASQPAAGVLDEQFF
v_gene: TRBV5-1; j_gene: TRBJ2-1; CDR3aa: CASSFLTGRDYNEQFF
v_gene: TRBV7-2; j_gene: TRBJ2-2; CDR3aa: CASSSELVDTGELFF
v_gene: TRBV3-1; j_gene: TRBJ2-3; CDR3aa: CASRLTSGGESDTQYF
v_gene: TRBV3-1; j_gene: TRBJ2-7; CDR3aa: CASSPGLAGSYEQYF
v_gene: TRBV6-6; j_gene: TRBJ1-5; CDR3aa: CASSYDRGHSNQPQHF
v_gene: TRBV6-6; j_gene: TRBJ1-1; CDR3aa: CASSSGGFATEAFF
v_gene: TRBV9; j_gene: TRBJ2-1; CDR3aa: CASSDPGLAGGNEQFF
v_gene: TRBV28; j_gene: TRBJ2-7; CDR3aa: CASSFPTRDSSYEQYF
v_gene: TRBV12-3/TRBV12-4; j_gene: TRBJ1-2; CDR3aa: CASSLWYGTANYGYTF
v_gene: TRBV10-2; j_gene: TRBJ2-1; CDR3aa: CASSQQETQFF
v_gene: TRBV3-1; j_gene: TRBJ1-6; CDR3aa: CASSPTFGGGGSPLHF
v_gene: TRBV20-1; j_gene: TRBJ2-1; CDR3aa: CSGGRTNEQFF
v_gene: TRBV3-1; j_gene: TRBJ1-1; CDR3aa: CASSPVRGNTEAFF